The 27 T cell receptor beta chains below were found in one sample sequenced in a study of PD-L1 blockade in urothelial cancer. Time point given: pretreatment peripheral blood. The data were produced by immunoSEQ multiplex PCR, yet TCRdb's version contains in-frame clones alone and is incomplete. The repertoire holds 55,000 to 80,000 clones, with 81% as singletons. The sample here was PBMCs, taken around atezolizumab (anti-PD-L1) treatment. The receptors were sampled from a man in his 70s with urothelial cancer.

The CDR3 sequence is CASSGTGRNQPQHF. The CDR3 nucleotides read TGTGCCAGCAGTGGGACAGGGAGAAATCAGCCCCAGCATTTT. V and J are TRBV6-5 and TRBJ1-5; 9 nucleotides match TRBD1. The germline gives CDR1 MNHEY, CDR2 SVGAGI. V shed 5 bases and J 4 bases; nucleotides not matched to a gene: 3. CDR3 size: 14 residues.

CDR3 in amino acids: CASSPPLSGELFF. The CDR3 region has the DNA TGTGCCAGCAGTCCCCCGTTGAGCGGGGAGCTGTTTTTT. J is TRBJ2-2 and V is TRBV6-5, with D hard to call. V was pared by 5 bases and J by 7 bases, with 11 bases between. CDR3 length equals 13 residues. Germline loops: CDR1 MNHEY, CDR2 SVGAGI.

The chain uses TRBV6-1 and TRBJ2-7; D is unclear. The CDR3 has 13 residues. Germline V gene lookup returns CDR1 MNHNS and CDR2 SASEGT. Trimming cost V 4 bases and J 2 bases, with 9 bases left between them. The CDR3 sequence is CASSVPRTYEQYF. CDR3 sequence (DNA): TGTGCCAGCAGTGTACCCAGGACCTACGAGCAGTACTTC.

This chain uses TRBV9 with TRBJ2-1; 9 bases are a match to TRBD2. The germline gives CDR1 SGDLS, CDR2 YYNGEE. There are 15 residues in the CDR3. V lost 3 bases, J lost 4 bases, and 5 bases stayed unmatched. The CDR3 spells CASSAGLANYNEQFF. CDR3 coding DNA: TGTGCCAGCAGCGCCGGACTAGCGAATTACAATGAGCAGTTCTTC.

This chain links TRBV5-1 with TRBJ2-7; 10 bases align to TRBD2. Germline loops: CDR1 SGHRS, CDR2 YFSETQ. This CDR3 is built from 14 residues. J gave up 1 base and V 4 bases, and 2 bases lay outside the gene matches. The CDR3 reads CASSPGLASYEQYF. The CDR3 DNA is TGCGCCAGCAGCCCGGGACTAGCGTCCTACGAGCAGTACTTC.

The V call is TRBV10-3, the J call TRBJ2-1; TRBD1 agrees at 9 bases. Germline V gene sequence: CDR1 ENHRY, CDR2 SYGVKD. This CDR3 has 17 amino acids. The ends lost 0 bases at V and 6 bases at J; junction bases unmatched: 9. CDR3 in amino acids: CAISESPGQGSANEQFF. The DNA for the CDR3 is TGTGCCATCAGTGAGTCCCCGGGACAGGGAAGCGCCAATGAGCAGTTCTTC.

The chain links TRBV2 to TRBJ2-3, with 11 bases aligning to TRBD2. Germline V gives CDR1 SNHLY, CDR2 FYNNEI. The CDR3 extends over 15 amino acids. V was pared by 5 bases and J by 6 bases, with 7 bases of the junction left unmatched. The CDR3 reads CASSPLAGVPDTQYF. For the CDR3, the DNA is TGTGCCAGCAGTCCACTAGCGGGAGTACCGGATACGCAGTATTTT.

The rearrangement joins TRBV7-2 to TRBJ1-1; TRBD1 aligns across 8 bases. CDR3 length: 14 residues. V shed 8 bases, J shed 3 bases, and the junction held 8 bases outside the gene matches. Germline CDR1 is SGHTA and CDR2 is FQGNSA. The CDR3: CASGGDRTYTEAFF. The CDR3 region has the DNA TGTGCCAGCGGGGGGGACAGGACTTACACTGAAGCTTTCTTT.

The J gene is TRBJ2-5, the V gene TRBV18; D is uncertain. This CDR3 contains 13 residues. Looked up from germline, CDR1 is KGHSH and CDR2 is LQKENI. Trimming removed 3 bases at V and 4 bases at J, with 9 bases between. The CDR3 coding sequence is TGTGCCAGCTCACCCGTATATTTAGAGACCCAGTACTTC. Its translation is CASSPVYLETQYF.

This chain uses TRBV5-5 with TRBJ2-7; the match to TRBD1 covers 8 bases. V shed 3 bases, J shed 2 bases, and the junction held 10 bases outside the gene matches. The CDR3 is 16 residues long. CDR1 is SGHKS and CDR2 is YYEKEE in the germline V gene (reference sequence). In DNA, the CDR3 is TGTGCCAGCAGCTCCCGACTCGGGACAGGAGCCTACGAGCAGTACTTC. It yields the protein CASSSRLGTGAYEQYF.

This chain uses TRBV29-1 with TRBJ1-1; 9 nucleotides match TRBD1. The CDR3 length is 13 residues. Germline V gene data show CDR1 as SQVTM and CDR2 as ANQGSEA. V gave up 5 bases and J gave up 0 bases; unmatched junction bases: 1. Written as DNA, the CDR3 is TGCAGCGTTAACAGGGGGCTGAACACTGAAGCTTTCTTT. Amino acid sequence: CSVNRGLNTEAFF.

CDR3: CAISGREGRETQYF. The CDR3 DNA follows: TGTGCCATCAGTGGGCGTGAGGGGAGGGAGACCCAGTACTTC. The chain is built from TRBV10-3 and TRBJ2-5; D might be TRBD2 (6 bases). The CDR3 runs 14 residues. Per germline, CDR1 ENHRY and CDR2 SYGVKD. V was trimmed by 4 bases and J by 5 bases, leaving 14 bases between them.

The rearrangement links TRBV5-5 to TRBJ2-1; D is unresolved. Looked up from germline, CDR1 is SGHKS and CDR2 is YYEKEE (reference sequence). The CDR3 contains 14 residues. The V end was cut by 4 bases, the J end by 4 bases, with 12 bases between. CDR3 protein: CASSSLETYNEQFF. The CDR3 DNA is TGTGCCAGCAGCAGCTTAGAGACTTACAATGAGCAGTTCTTC.

The gene calls are TRBV19 and TRBJ1-2, with 9 bases lining up with TRBD1. CDR3 size: 14 residues. The germline gives CDR1 LNHDA, CDR2 SQIVND (reference sequence). J lost 7 bases, V lost 1 base, and 4 bases had no gene match. CDR3 sequence: CASSIAGTGSGYTF. CDR3 DNA: TGTGCCAGTAGTATAGCCGGGACAGGGAGTGGCTACACCTTC.

This chain uses TRBV6-5 with TRBJ2-1, with a weak D call TRBD2 (5 bases). CDR1 and CDR2 from the germline V gene are MNHEY and SVGAGI. The CDR3 runs to 13 residues. V was pared by 6 bases and J by 14 bases, with 20 bases between. CDR3 DNA sequence: TGTGCCAGCAGACGAACGGGAAACATGCCCGAGTTCTTC. The encoded protein is CASRRTGNMPEFF.

The J gene is TRBJ2-7, the V gene TRBV19; 9 bases are shared with TRBD1. Germline values: CDR1 LNHDA, CDR2 SQIVND (reference sequence). J lost 6 bases, V lost 2 bases, and 14 bases had no gene match. The CDR3 loop spans 17 amino acids. In DNA, the CDR3 is TGTGCCAGTAGTATAAAAGGGACAGGGCTTCACGGCTTCGAGCAGTACTTC. It codes for CASSIKGTGLHGFEQYF.

CDR3 sequence (DNA): TGTGCCAGCGCCCAGGGGGCCCCTTTGGGCTACACCTTC. This translates into CASAQGAPLGYTF. V usage is TRBV28 and J usage is TRBJ1-2; 8 nucleotides line up with TRBD1. The CDR3 consists of 13 residues. From germline, CDR1 is MDHEN and CDR2 SYDVKM. The V gene end was trimmed by 8 bases and the J gene end by 8 bases; junction bases not matched to a gene: 10.

The V call is TRBV10-3, the J call TRBJ2-7, with 10 bases identical to TRBD2. CDR1 and CDR2 from the germline V gene are ENHRY and SYGVKD. After removal of 6 bases from V and 5 bases from J, the junction contained 10 bases not matched to a gene. This CDR3 has 15 residues. The CDR3 region has the DNA TGTGCCATCAGAAGTACCGGGACTAGCGCCAACGAGCAGTACTTC. Its protein is CAIRSTGTSANEQYF.

A remark on this clone: Distinct nucleotide sequences in the sample also encode this CDR3. The CDR3 DNA reads as TGCGCCAGCAGCTTGGGACAGGGGAGTCAGCCCCAGCATTTT. Translated: CASSLGQGSQPQHF. The chain recombines TRBV5-1 with TRBJ1-5, with 8 positions matching TRBD1. Trimming took 0 bases from V and 6 from J; bases not matched to a gene: 2. This CDR3 has 14 amino acids. Germline V lookup: CDR1 SGHRS, CDR2 YFSETQ.

The chain uses TRBV28 and TRBJ2-3; D is possibly TRBD2 (6 bases). CDR1 is MDHEN, CDR2 SYDVKM, per germline. CDR3 length equals 13 residues. V was trimmed by 6 bases and J by 0 bases, leaving 7 bases between them. Written as DNA, the CDR3 is TGTGCCAGCAGGGAGGGCAGCACAGATACGCAGTATTTT. As protein: CASREGSTDTQYF.

The chain has TRBV4-2 and TRBJ1-4, with D perhaps TRBD1 (5 bases). The ends were cut back, 0 bases at V and 8 bases at J, with 13 bases in the middle. The CDR3 covers 15 residues. Germline CDR1 and CDR2: LGHNA and YNFKEQ. The DNA for the CDR3 is TGTGCCAGCAGCCAAGACAGGGTGGTTCAGGAAAAACTGTTTTTT. It encodes CASSQDRVVQEKLFF.

V gene TRBV10-3 combines with J gene TRBJ2-2, with D perhaps TRBD2 (6 bases). Trimming shortened V by 3 bases and J by 4 bases, and 18 bases separated the two germline ends. Per the germline V gene, CDR1 is ENHRY and CDR2 is SYGVKD. The CDR3 contains 17 residues. CDR3 DNA sequence: TGTGCCATCAGTGACCCAGGACTTCCAGCGGGCACCGGGGAGCTGTTTTTT. This translates into CAISDPGLPAGTGELFF.

The chain couples TRBV29-1 to TRBJ2-3; 7 nucleotides align to TRBD2. CDR3 length: 15 residues. With V trimmed by 3 bases and J by 3 bases, 9 bases remained unmatched. Germline V CDR1 and CDR2: SQVTM, ANQGSEA. In DNA form, the CDR3 reads TGCAGCGTTGAGCCTTTAGGCGGGAGAACAGATACGCAGTATTTT. This translates into CSVEPLGGRTDTQYF.

The chain combines TRBV11-2 with TRBJ1-1; D is unresolved. V lost 5 bases and J lost 4, with 14 bases in between. Germline assignment: CDR1 SGHAT and CDR2 FQNNGV. The CDR3 is 14 amino acids. The CDR3 DNA is TGTGCCAGCAGCCGTCCCCCCCCCGTCACTGAAGCTTTCTTT. Translated, it gives CASSRPPPVTEAFF.

This chain links TRBV4-1 with TRBJ2-7; 13 bases map to TRBD2. Germline V lookup: CDR1 MGHRA, CDR2 YSYEKL. The CDR3 consists of 16 residues. J lost 5 bases, V lost 2 bases, and 6 bases had no gene match. The CDR3, as DNA: TGCGCCAGCAGCCAAAGCGCAGGACTAGCGGGAGACGAGCAGTACTTC. Protein product: CASSQSAGLAGDEQYF.

This sequence joins TRBV5-4 and TRBJ2-1, with D possibly matching TRBD1 (6 bases). The CDR3 runs to 13 residues. The germline CDR1 and CDR2 sequences are SGHNT and YYREEE (reference sequence). Trimming shortened V by 3 bases and J by 6 bases, and 10 bases separated the two germline ends. The CDR3 sequence: CASSSGQPNEQFF. In nucleotides, the CDR3 is TGTGCCAGCAGCTCAGGACAGCCCAATGAGCAGTTCTTC.

This clone rates as medium-sized (0.01 to 0.1%). The chain employs TRBV4-1 and TRBJ2-1; 8 bases align to TRBD2. Trimming removed 4 bases from V and 8 bases from J; junction bases left unmatched: 4. The germline CDR1 and CDR2 sequences are MGHRA and YSYEKL. This CDR3 comprises 13 residues. CDR3 in amino acids: CASSRELADEQFF. CDR3 nucleotides: TGCGCCAGCAGCCGAGAACTAGCGGATGAGCAGTTCTTC.